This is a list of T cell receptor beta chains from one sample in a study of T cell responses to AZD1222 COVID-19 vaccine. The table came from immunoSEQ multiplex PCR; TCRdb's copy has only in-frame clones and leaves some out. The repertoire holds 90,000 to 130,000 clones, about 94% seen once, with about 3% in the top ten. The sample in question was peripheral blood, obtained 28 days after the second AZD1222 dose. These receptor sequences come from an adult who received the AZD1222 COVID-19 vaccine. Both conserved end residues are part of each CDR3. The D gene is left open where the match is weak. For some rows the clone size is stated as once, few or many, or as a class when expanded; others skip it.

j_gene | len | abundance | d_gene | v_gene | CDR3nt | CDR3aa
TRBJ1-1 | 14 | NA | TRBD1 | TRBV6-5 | TGTGCCAGCAGTACCGGACAGGGTATTGGTGAAGCTTTCTTT | CASSTGQGIGEAFF
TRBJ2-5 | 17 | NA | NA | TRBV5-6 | TGTGCCAGCAGCTTGGGGAGATTGCCGGGACTCGAAGAGACCCAGTACTTC | CASSLGRLPGLEETQYF
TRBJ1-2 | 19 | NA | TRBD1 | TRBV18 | TGTGCCAGCTCACCCAGTTGGGGACGGGACAGACTCTTTAACTATGGCTACACCTTC | CASSPSWGRDRLFNYGYTF
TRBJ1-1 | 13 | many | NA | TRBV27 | TGTGCCAGCAGTTTACGGGTGAGCACTGAAGCTTTCTTT | CASSLRVSTEAFF
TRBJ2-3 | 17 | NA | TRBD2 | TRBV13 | TGTGCCAGCAGCAACCGGCGGGGAGGACTAGCAACCGATACGCAGTATTTT | CASSNRRGGLATDTQYF
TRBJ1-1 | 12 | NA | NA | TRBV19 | TGTGCCAGTAGTTTAGCACCCAAGGAAGCTTTCTTT | CASSLAPKEAFF
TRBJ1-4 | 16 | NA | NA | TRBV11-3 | TGTGCCAGCAGCTTGGGGGTTATGGGGCCCGATGAAAAACTGTTTTTT | CASSLGVMGPDEKLFF
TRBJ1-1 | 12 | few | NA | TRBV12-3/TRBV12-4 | TGTGCCAGCAGTCCTCCATTAACTGAAGCTTTCTTT | CASSPPLTEAFF
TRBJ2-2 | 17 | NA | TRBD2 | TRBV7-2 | TGTGCCAGCAGACTCGGGACTAGCGGAACCCTCGCCGGGGAGCTGTTTTTT | CASRLGTSGTLAGELFF
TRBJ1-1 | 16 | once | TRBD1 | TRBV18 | TGTGCCAGCTCACCCTCCAGGGACAGGGTAAACACTGAAGCTTTCTTT | CASSPSRDRVNTEAFF
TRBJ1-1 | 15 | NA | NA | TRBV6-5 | TGTGCCAGCAGTCCGCGGGGGACATTGAACACTGAAGCTTTCTTT | CASSPRGTLNTEAFF
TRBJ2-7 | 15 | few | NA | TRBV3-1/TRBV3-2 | TGTGCCAGCACCCAACAGAGCGCGAGCTCCTACGAGCAGTACTTC | CASTQQSASSYEQYF
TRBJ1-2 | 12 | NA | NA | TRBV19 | TGTGCCAGTAGTATCCTGGGGGACGGCTACACCTTC | CASSILGDGYTF
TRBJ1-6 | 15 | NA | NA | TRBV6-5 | TGTGCCAGCAGCGTAGGGGGTTCCTATAATTCACCCCTCCACTTT | CASSVGGSYNSPLHF
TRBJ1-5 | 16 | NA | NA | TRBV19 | TGTGCCAGTAGTATAGATTCAGGAGGGGTGGGTCAGCCCCAGCATTTT | CASSIDSGGVGQPQHF
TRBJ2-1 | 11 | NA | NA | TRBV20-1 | TGCAGTGCTACAGGGTTGAATGAGCAGTTCTTC | CSATGLNEQFF
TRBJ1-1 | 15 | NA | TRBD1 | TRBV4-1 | TGCGCCAGCAGCTTGGGACAGGGGGTGGGCACTGAAGCTTTCTTT | CASSLGQGVGTEAFF
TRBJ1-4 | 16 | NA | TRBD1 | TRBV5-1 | TGCGCCAGCAGCTTGGTTTTCGGCCGGACAGGCGAAAAACTGTTTTTT | CASSLVFGRTGEKLFF
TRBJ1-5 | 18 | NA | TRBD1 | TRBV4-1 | TGCGCCAGCAGCCAAACATCCGACAGGGGGCATAGCAATCAGCCCCAGCATTTT | CASSQTSDRGHSNQPQHF
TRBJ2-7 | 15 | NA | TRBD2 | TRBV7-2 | TGTGCCAGCAGCTTAGTGGCGGGAGGGCGGCGGGAGCAGTACTTC | CASSLVAGGRREQYF
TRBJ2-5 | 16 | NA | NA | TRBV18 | TGTGCCAGCTCACCGGCCGCGGTGAAGAGACAAGAGACCCAGTACTTC | CASSPAAVKRQETQYF
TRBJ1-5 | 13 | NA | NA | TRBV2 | TGTGCCAGCAGTGAAGAGAAGAATCAGCCCCAGCATTTT | CASSEEKNQPQHF
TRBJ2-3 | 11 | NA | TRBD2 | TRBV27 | TGTGCCGCCAGGGACTACGGTACGCAGTATTTT | CAARDYGTQYF
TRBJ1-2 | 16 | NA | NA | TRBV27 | TGTGCCAGCAGAGAGGTACAGGCCTTAGTAGGTGGGGGCTACACCTTC | CASREVQALVGGGYTF
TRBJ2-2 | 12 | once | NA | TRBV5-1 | TGCGCCAGCAGCACCTCCACCGGGGAGCTGTTTTTT | CASSTSTGELFF
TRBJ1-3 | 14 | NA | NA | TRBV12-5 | TGTGCTAGTGGCCAGGGGTGGTCTGGAAACACCATATATTTT | CASGQGWSGNTIYF
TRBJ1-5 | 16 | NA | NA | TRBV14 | TGTGCCAGCAGGCCTATCGTCTTGACACGGGGGCAGCCCCAGCATTTT | CASRPIVLTRGQPQHF
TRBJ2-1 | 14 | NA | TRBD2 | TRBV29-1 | TGCAGCTCGGGAGGAGGAGGCCTGAACAATGAGCAGTTCTTC | CSSGGGGLNNEQFF
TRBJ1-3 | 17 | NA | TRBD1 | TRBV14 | TGTGCCAGCAGCCAGGGGACAGGACTGCGTACTGGAAACACCATATATTTT | CASSQGTGLRTGNTIYF
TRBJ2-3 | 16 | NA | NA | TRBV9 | TGTGCCAGCAGCTTAACGGGAGTACCTAGCACAGATACGCAGTATTTT | CASSLTGVPSTDTQYF
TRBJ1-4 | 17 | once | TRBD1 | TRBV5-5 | TGTGCCAGCAGCTCCGACAGGGGGCGAACATTTCGGGAAAAACTGTTTTTT | CASSSDRGRTFREKLFF
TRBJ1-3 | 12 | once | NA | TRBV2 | TGTGCCAGCACCGAATGGGGAAACACCATATATTTT | CASTEWGNTIYF
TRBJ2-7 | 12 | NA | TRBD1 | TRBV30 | TGTGCCTGGAGTGTTACAGGGGGCGAGCAGTACTTC | CAWSVTGGEQYF